The next 4 T cell receptor beta chains were all read from a single sample in a study of T cell responses to AZD1222 COVID-19 vaccine. Assay: immunoSEQ multiplex PCR; the TCRdb copy retains only in-frame clones and omits some. The sample has 150,000 or so clones, about nine tenths seen once; the top ten hold about 1.4%. Sequenced here: peripheral blood, sampled on day 0 of AZD1222 vaccination. The receptors shown here come from an adult in good health.

The chain uses TRBV4-1 and TRBJ2-3, with 12 bases lining up with TRBD1. The V and J ends lost 2 bases and 5 bases, in that order; junction bases with no gene match: 8. Germline V gives CDR1 MGHRA, CDR2 YSYEKL. The CDR3 runs 17 residues. CDR3 coding DNA: TGCGCCAGCAGCCAACATGGGACAGGGGGCCTGGAAGATACGCAGTATTTT. It translates to CASSQHGTGGLEDTQYF.

The rearrangement links TRBV5-1 to TRBJ1-1; D is perhaps TRBD1 (5 bases). This CDR3 is 13 amino acids long. Germline CDR1 SGHRS, CDR2 YFSETQ. Between the trimmed V and J ends, which lost 5 bases and 1 base, there was a span of 9 bases. This CDR3 is CASSAGTNTEAFF. CDR3 coding DNA: TGCGCCAGCAGTGCCGGGACGAACACTGAAGCTTTCTTT.

This chain links TRBV12-3 or TRBV12-4 with TRBJ2-5; no firm D call. The CDR3 runs 12 residues. V lost 5 bases, J lost 9 bases, and 13 bases lay in between. CDR3 loop: CASSTTPSAQYF. The CDR3 nucleotides are TGTGCCAGCAGTACAACACCCTCGGCCCAGTACTTC.

The chain is built from TRBV7-9 and TRBJ1-1; a weak D match, TRBD1 (6 bases). CDR1 is SEHNR, CDR2 FQNEAQ, per germline (reference sequence). The CDR3 consists of 14 residues. Between the trimmed V and J ends, which lost 4 bases and 1 base, there was a span of 10 bases. CDR3 sequence: CASSSTGSNTEAFF. The CDR3 DNA follows: TGTGCCAGCAGCTCGACAGGTTCGAACACTGAAGCTTTCTTT.